A selection of T cell receptor beta chains follows, all from one sample in a study of blood T cell repertoires in COVID-19. Profiled with immunoSEQ multiplex PCR; TCRdb holds only in-frame clones, not every one. The table lists around 350,000 clones, approximately 86% of them singletons. Sequencing was carried out using peripheral blood. The source is a human donor in a cohort sampled during active COVID-19. Both conserved end residues are part of each CDR3. Each record gives: J gene, V gene, clone size, CDR3 length, D gene, CDR3 DNA, CDR3 protein. A D gene is named only where the DNA matches it firmly. Where a row states a size, it is once, few, many or the class of an expanded clone; other rows omit it.

J gene: TRBJ2-2
V gene: TRBV10-3
clone size: .
CDR3 length: 18
D gene: .
CDR3 DNA: TGTGCCATCAGTGACTCGGGGAACTTCTACTCGAACACCGGGGAGCTGTTTTTT
CDR3 protein: CAISDSGNFYSNTGELFF

J gene: TRBJ1-5
V gene: TRBV9
clone size: .
CDR3 length: 14
D gene: TRBD1
CDR3 DNA: TGTGCCAGCAGCCTAGGAGGGGGCACTCAGCCCCAGCATTTT
CDR3 protein: CASSLGGGTQPQHF

J gene: TRBJ2-1
V gene: TRBV28
clone size: .
CDR3 length: 15
D gene: TRBD2
CDR3 DNA: TGTGCCAGCAGTGACCTAGCGGGAGCTTACAATGAGCAGTTCTTC
CDR3 protein: CASSDLAGAYNEQFF

J gene: TRBJ1-5
V gene: TRBV19
clone size: .
CDR3 length: 18
D gene: .
CDR3 DNA: TGTGCCAGTAGTATCTGGGTACAGCCAATGTATAGCAATCAGCCCCAGCATTTT
CDR3 protein: CASSIWVQPMYSNQPQHF

J gene: TRBJ1-2
V gene: TRBV30
clone size: once
CDR3 length: 14
D gene: .
CDR3 DNA: TGTGCCTGCCCTAAGGGAGGCCCGGGCTATGGCTACACCTTC
CDR3 protein: CACPKGGPGYGYTF

J gene: TRBJ1-5
V gene: TRBV2
clone size: .
CDR3 length: 15
D gene: TRBD1
CDR3 DNA: TGTGCCAGCAGTGTTCTTGGGACAGGGTTGCAGCCCCAGCATTTT
CDR3 protein: CASSVLGTGLQPQHF

J gene: TRBJ2-7
V gene: TRBV10-3
clone size: once
CDR3 length: 13
D gene: .
CDR3 DNA: TGTGCCATCAACGCCCACTTGGCCTACGAGCAGTACTTC
CDR3 protein: CAINAHLAYEQYF

J gene: TRBJ1-4
V gene: TRBV3-1/TRBV3-2
clone size: .
CDR3 length: 15
D gene: TRBD1
CDR3 DNA: TGTGCCAGCAGCCAAAAGTGGGACAGGGTCGAAAAACTGTTTTTT
CDR3 protein: CASSQKWDRVEKLFF

J gene: TRBJ1-1
V gene: TRBV5-1
clone size: .
CDR3 length: 15
D gene: TRBD1
CDR3 DNA: TGCGCCAGCAGCTTATCGGTCAGGGGGATCACTGAAGCTTTCTTT
CDR3 protein: CASSLSVRGITEAFF

J gene: TRBJ2-5
V gene: TRBV28
clone size: .
CDR3 length: 16
D gene: .
CDR3 DNA: TGTGCCACAGGCAGGAGGGGCGAACTCAGACGAGAGACCCAGTACTTC
CDR3 protein: CATGRRGELRRETQYF

J gene: TRBJ1-5
V gene: TRBV6-1
clone size: .
CDR3 length: 15
D gene: .
CDR3 DNA: TGTGCCAGCAGTGAAGGGGGCGTCGGCAATCAGCCCCAGCATTTT
CDR3 protein: CASSEGGVGNQPQHF

J gene: TRBJ2-1
V gene: TRBV7-9
clone size: few
CDR3 length: 16
D gene: .
CDR3 DNA: TGTGCCAGCACCATGGGGACAACGGGCGTTCAAAATGAGCAGTTCTTC
CDR3 protein: CASTMGTTGVQNEQFF

J gene: TRBJ2-7
V gene: TRBV7-6
clone size: .
CDR3 length: 15
D gene: .
CDR3 DNA: TGTGCCAGCAGCTTATTTTTCGGGGGTGCCTACGAGCAGTACTTC
CDR3 protein: CASSLFFGGAYEQYF

J gene: TRBJ2-7
V gene: TRBV30
clone size: .
CDR3 length: 15
D gene: TRBD1
CDR3 DNA: TGTGCCTGGAGCTCCGGGACAGGGCCGACCTACGAGCAGTACTTC
CDR3 protein: CAWSSGTGPTYEQYF

J gene: TRBJ1-6
V gene: TRBV28
clone size: .
CDR3 length: 13
D gene: .
CDR3 DNA: TGTGCCAGCAGTTTAGGGCTTAATTCACCCCTCCACTTT
CDR3 protein: CASSLGLNSPLHF

J gene: TRBJ1-1
V gene: TRBV28
clone size: .
CDR3 length: 14
D gene: .
CDR3 DNA: TGTGCCAGCAAGTACCCCGGGAAGAACACTGAAGCTTTCTTT
CDR3 protein: CASKYPGKNTEAFF

J gene: TRBJ1-4
V gene: TRBV11-2
clone size: .
CDR3 length: 17
D gene: .
CDR3 DNA: TGTGCCAGCAGCGGATTAAACAGGGTCTCAGGGCATGAAAAACTGTTTTTT
CDR3 protein: CASSGLNRVSGHEKLFF

J gene: TRBJ2-2
V gene: TRBV21-1
clone size: few
CDR3 length: 15
D gene: .
CDR3 DNA: TGTGCCAGCAGCCTACAAGGGGGTCAGGGCGGGGAGCTGTTTTTT
CDR3 protein: CASSLQGGQGGELFF

J gene: TRBJ1-2
V gene: TRBV5-4
clone size: .
CDR3 length: 12
D gene: TRBD1
CDR3 DNA: TGTGCCAGCCTTGACAGGGTCTATGGCTACACCTTC
CDR3 protein: CASLDRVYGYTF

J gene: TRBJ2-1
V gene: TRBV2
clone size: .
CDR3 length: 14
D gene: .
CDR3 DNA: TGTGCCAGCGGGGGGACTTCACAATACAATGAGCAGTTCTTC
CDR3 protein: CASGGTSQYNEQFF

J gene: TRBJ1-1
V gene: TRBV19
clone size: once
CDR3 length: 16
D gene: TRBD1
CDR3 DNA: TGTGCCAGTAGTATCGGTTTCTACAGGGGGAACACTGAAGCTTTCTTT
CDR3 protein: CASSIGFYRGNTEAFF

J gene: TRBJ2-5
V gene: TRBV12-3/TRBV12-4
clone size: .
CDR3 length: 13
D gene: .
CDR3 DNA: TGTGCCAGCAGGACAGGAACAGAAGAGACCCAGTACTTC
CDR3 protein: CASRTGTEETQYF

J gene: TRBJ2-6
V gene: TRBV4-1
clone size: .
CDR3 length: 18
D gene: TRBD1
CDR3 DNA: TGCGCCAGCAGCCAGGTGGGACAGCTTATCTCTGGGGCCAACGTCCTGACTTTC
CDR3 protein: CASSQVGQLISGANVLTF

J gene: TRBJ2-3
V gene: TRBV5-1
clone size: .
CDR3 length: 16
D gene: TRBD2
CDR3 DNA: TGCGCCAGCAGAGGGGGACTAGCGGGATTCGCAGATACGCAGTATTTT
CDR3 protein: CASRGGLAGFADTQYF

J gene: TRBJ1-1
V gene: TRBV7-9
clone size: once
CDR3 length: 15
D gene: TRBD1
CDR3 DNA: TGTGCCAGCAGCCCGGACAGGGTCCTGAACACTGAAGCTTTCTTT
CDR3 protein: CASSPDRVLNTEAFF

J gene: TRBJ2-7
V gene: TRBV29-1
clone size: .
CDR3 length: 9
D gene: .
CDR3 DNA: TGCAGCGTGAGCTACGAGCAGTACTTC
CDR3 protein: CSVSYEQYF

J gene: TRBJ2-7
V gene: TRBV15
clone size: .
CDR3 length: 15
D gene: TRBD1
CDR3 DNA: TGTGCCACCAGCAGAGATCCCGACAGGGGCTACGAGCAGTACTTC
CDR3 protein: CATSRDPDRGYEQYF

J gene: TRBJ1-5
V gene: TRBV30
clone size: .
CDR3 length: 17
D gene: .
CDR3 DNA: TGTGCCTGGAGTGCAAATTTCGACAGCCTTAGCAATCAGCCCCAGCATTTT
CDR3 protein: CAWSANFDSLSNQPQHF

J gene: TRBJ2-7
V gene: TRBV6-5
clone size: .
CDR3 length: 12
D gene: .
CDR3 DNA: TGTGCCAGCAGTCCACCCGGTGAGGAGCAGTACTTC
CDR3 protein: CASSPPGEEQYF

J gene: TRBJ1-2
V gene: TRBV6-5
clone size: once
CDR3 length: 12
D gene: .
CDR3 DNA: TGTGCCAGCAGTACTTACAGGGATGGCTACACCTTC
CDR3 protein: CASSTYRDGYTF

J gene: TRBJ2-3
V gene: TRBV7-6
clone size: .
CDR3 length: 19
D gene: TRBD2
CDR3 DNA: TGTGCCAGCAGCTCACCTAGCGGGGGGAATGTTGACGGCACAGATACGCAGTATTTT
CDR3 protein: CASSSPSGGNVDGTDTQYF

J gene: TRBJ1-2
V gene: TRBV11-1
clone size: few
CDR3 length: 16
D gene: .
CDR3 DNA: TGTGCCAGCAGCTTAGCGCGGGCGGAGCCTAACTATGGCTACACCTTC
CDR3 protein: CASSLARAEPNYGYTF

J gene: TRBJ2-4
V gene: TRBV4-2
clone size: .
CDR3 length: 12
D gene: .
CDR3 DNA: TGTGCCAGCAGCCAAGATAGCGGCATTCAGTACTTC
CDR3 protein: CASSQDSGIQYF

J gene: TRBJ2-3
V gene: TRBV5-4
clone size: .
CDR3 length: 16
D gene: TRBD1
CDR3 DNA: TGTGCCAGCAGCTCCCCGGGACAGGGGTCTGCAGATACGCAGTATTTT
CDR3 protein: CASSSPGQGSADTQYF

J gene: TRBJ2-1
V gene: TRBV19
clone size: .
CDR3 length: 11
D gene: TRBD2
CDR3 DNA: TGTGCCAGTTCAGAGCGGGGGGAGCAGTTCTTC
CDR3 protein: CASSERGEQFF

J gene: TRBJ1-6
V gene: TRBV18
clone size: .
CDR3 length: 16
D gene: TRBD1
CDR3 DNA: TGTGCCAGCTCCCTCCCGAGAGGGACAGGGAATTCACCCCTCCACTTT
CDR3 protein: CASSLPRGTGNSPLHF

J gene: TRBJ2-7
V gene: TRBV9
clone size: .
CDR3 length: 13
D gene: .
CDR3 DNA: TGTGCCAGCAGCGCCAATCCTAACTACGAGCAGTACTTC
CDR3 protein: CASSANPNYEQYF

J gene: TRBJ2-1
V gene: TRBV25-1
clone size: .
CDR3 length: 16
D gene: TRBD2
CDR3 DNA: TGTGCCAGCAGTGAACAATGGGGGGGTTCCTACAATGAGCAGTTCTTC
CDR3 protein: CASSEQWGGSYNEQFF

J gene: TRBJ1-1
V gene: TRBV30
clone size: few
CDR3 length: 14
D gene: .
CDR3 DNA: TGTGCCTGGACGACGGGGGATTGGGGCACTGAAGCTTTCTTT
CDR3 protein: CAWTTGDWGTEAFF

J gene: TRBJ2-3
V gene: TRBV5-6
clone size: few
CDR3 length: 15
D gene: TRBD2
CDR3 DNA: TGTGCCAGCAGCCCCGGACTAGCGGGAGTAGATACGCAGTATTTT
CDR3 protein: CASSPGLAGVDTQYF

J gene: TRBJ1-1
V gene: TRBV28
clone size: .
CDR3 length: 13
D gene: .
CDR3 DNA: TGTGCCAGCAGAGCGGGGGTGGGGACTGAAGCTTTCTTT
CDR3 protein: CASRAGVGTEAFF

J gene: TRBJ2-1
V gene: TRBV10-3
clone size: .
CDR3 length: 15
D gene: TRBD2
CDR3 DNA: TGTGCCATCAGTTCCCTCGGGAGGTCAAACAATGAGCAGTTCTTC
CDR3 protein: CAISSLGRSNNEQFF

J gene: TRBJ2-7
V gene: TRBV3-1/TRBV3-2
clone size: .
CDR3 length: 14
D gene: .
CDR3 DNA: TGTGCCAGCAGCCTCGGACTCGCGACCTACGAGCAGTACTTC
CDR3 protein: CASSLGLATYEQYF

J gene: TRBJ2-5
V gene: TRBV6-2/TRBV6-3
clone size: .
CDR3 length: 20
D gene: TRBD2
CDR3 DNA: TGTGCCAGCAGTTACCGCCCCGATTCCGGGACTAGCGGGAGGCGCGAGACCCAGTACTTC
CDR3 protein: CASSYRPDSGTSGRRETQYF

J gene: TRBJ2-1
V gene: TRBV29-1
clone size: .
CDR3 length: 14
D gene: TRBD2
CDR3 DNA: TGCAGCGTTGCGGCTAGCGGGAAATACAATGAGCAGTTCTTC
CDR3 protein: CSVAASGKYNEQFF

J gene: TRBJ2-7
V gene: TRBV7-8
clone size: few
CDR3 length: 18
D gene: TRBD2
CDR3 DNA: TGTGCCAGCAGCCAACGACTAGCGGGAGGTCCCCTCATCTACGAGCAGTACTTC
CDR3 protein: CASSQRLAGGPLIYEQYF

J gene: TRBJ2-7
V gene: TRBV7-9
clone size: .
CDR3 length: 14
D gene: TRBD2
CDR3 DNA: TGTGCCAGCAGCCCGGGACTAGCGGTATACGAGCAGTACTTC
CDR3 protein: CASSPGLAVYEQYF

J gene: TRBJ2-7
V gene: TRBV4-1
clone size: .
CDR3 length: 15
D gene: TRBD2
CDR3 DNA: TGCGCCAGCAGCCAAGGGGGGGGAGTCCTCTACGAGCAGTACTTC
CDR3 protein: CASSQGGGVLYEQYF

J gene: TRBJ1-1
V gene: TRBV6-5
clone size: few
CDR3 length: 14
D gene: .
CDR3 DNA: TGTGCCAGCAGTCCTCGGGAAAGGGCCACTGAAGCTTTCTTT
CDR3 protein: CASSPRERATEAFF

J gene: TRBJ2-7
V gene: TRBV28
clone size: .
CDR3 length: 11
D gene: TRBD2
CDR3 DNA: TGTTCGACTAGCGGAGAGTACGAGCAGTACTTC
CDR3 protein: CSTSGEYEQYF

J gene: TRBJ2-7
V gene: TRBV5-6
clone size: .
CDR3 length: 15
D gene: TRBD1
CDR3 DNA: TGTGCCAGCACAAGGAGACAGGGATCGAGAAACGAGCAGTACTTC
CDR3 protein: CASTRRQGSRNEQYF

J gene: TRBJ1-1
V gene: TRBV6-1
clone size: .
CDR3 length: 13
D gene: .
CDR3 DNA: TGTGCCAGCAGTGAAGACAGAGACACTGAAGCTTTCTTT
CDR3 protein: CASSEDRDTEAFF

J gene: TRBJ2-1
V gene: TRBV27
clone size: .
CDR3 length: 13
D gene: TRBD1
CDR3 DNA: TGTGCCAGCAACCGACAGGGAGCCAATGAGCAGTTCTTC
CDR3 protein: CASNRQGANEQFF

J gene: TRBJ2-3
V gene: TRBV30
clone size: .
CDR3 length: 18
D gene: .
CDR3 DNA: TGTGCCTGGAGTGTACTAGGGGGTGGTAGCACCAGCACAGATACGCAGTATTTT
CDR3 protein: CAWSVLGGGSTSTDTQYF

J gene: TRBJ2-3
V gene: TRBV5-4
clone size: .
CDR3 length: 15
D gene: .
CDR3 DNA: TGTGCCAGCAGCTTGCTCGGGAGAGGGACAGATACGCAGTATTTT
CDR3 protein: CASSLLGRGTDTQYF

J gene: TRBJ1-1
V gene: TRBV5-1
clone size: .
CDR3 length: 13
D gene: .
CDR3 DNA: TGCGCCAGCAGCCTACGCCGTGACACTGAAGCTTTCTTT
CDR3 protein: CASSLRRDTEAFF

J gene: TRBJ2-7
V gene: TRBV24-1
clone size: .
CDR3 length: 19
D gene: TRBD2
CDR3 DNA: TGTGCCACCAGTGAGAAGGGGCTAGCGGGAGAGGGCCCGCGCTACGAGCAGTACTTC
CDR3 protein: CATSEKGLAGEGPRYEQYF